This TCR beta chain derives from a study of a mutant IDH1 vaccine in newly diagnosed glioma. Overall study: Vaccine administration was initiated 4-6 weeks following radiotherapy alone, or with temozolomide cycles. Former treatment meant radiotherapy, temozolomide, or both; the majority had gotten both.

Profiling relied on immunoSEQ multiplex PCR, and the TCRdb table lists in-frame clones only, not all of them. The sample yields about 32,000 clones, over 65% seen once. Regarding time point: week 35, safety follow-up. In the vaccine, a single dose held 300 ug of the mutant IDH1 20-mer peptide, along with topical imiquimod. The study enrolled donors with new WHO grade 3 or 4 IDH1-mutant, ATRX-lost astrocytomas. Trimming removed 6 bases at V and 8 bases at J, with 26 bases between. Germline V gene lookup returns CDR1 ENHRY and CDR2 SYGVKD. The CDR3 totals 17 residues. Regarding this clone: The antigen is not known.

The sequenced sample was PBMCs, obtained from a glioma patient whose treatment included an IDH1 peptide vaccine. This TCR derives from a man aged 25 to 40 with glioma. The V and J genes are TRBV10-3 and TRBJ2-1; D gene unclear. In nucleotides, the CDR3 is TGTGCCATCAGGGCCCCTTTGAGCGCCCCTGGGTTCGATGAGCAGTTCTTC. Translating it yields CAIRAPLSAPGFDEQFF.